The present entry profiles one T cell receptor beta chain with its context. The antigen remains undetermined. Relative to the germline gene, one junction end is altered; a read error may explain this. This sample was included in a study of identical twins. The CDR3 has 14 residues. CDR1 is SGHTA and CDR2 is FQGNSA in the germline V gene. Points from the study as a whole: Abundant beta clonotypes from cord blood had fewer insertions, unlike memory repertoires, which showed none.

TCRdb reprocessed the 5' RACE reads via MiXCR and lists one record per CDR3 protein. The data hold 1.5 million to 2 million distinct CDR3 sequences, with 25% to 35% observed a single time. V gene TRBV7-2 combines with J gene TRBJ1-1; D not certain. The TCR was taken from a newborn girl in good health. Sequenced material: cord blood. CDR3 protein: CASSLVIGGADAFF. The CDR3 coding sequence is TGTGCCAGCAGCTTAGTTATCGGTGGAGCTGACGCTTTCTTT.